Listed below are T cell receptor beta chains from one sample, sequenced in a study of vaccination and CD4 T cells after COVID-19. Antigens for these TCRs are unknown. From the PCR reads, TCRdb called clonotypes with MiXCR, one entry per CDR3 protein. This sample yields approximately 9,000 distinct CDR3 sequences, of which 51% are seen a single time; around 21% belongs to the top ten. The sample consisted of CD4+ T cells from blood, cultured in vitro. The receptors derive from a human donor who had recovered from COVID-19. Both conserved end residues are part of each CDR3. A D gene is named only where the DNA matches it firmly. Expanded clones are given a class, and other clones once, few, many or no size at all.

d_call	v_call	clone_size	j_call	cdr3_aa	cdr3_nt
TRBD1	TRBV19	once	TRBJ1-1	CASNTGQGWNTEAFF	TGTGCCAGTAATACGGGACAGGGATGGAACACTGAAGCTTTCTTT
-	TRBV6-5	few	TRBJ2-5	CASSYQETQYF	TGTGCCAGCAGTTACCAAGAGACCCAGTACTTC
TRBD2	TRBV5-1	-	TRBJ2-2	CASSLQAGGPGELFF	TGCGCCAGCAGTTTACAAGCGGGAGGGCCCGGGGAGCTGTTTTTT
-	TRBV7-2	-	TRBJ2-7	CASSLEGSEQYF	TGTGCCAGCAGCTTAGAAGGGTCCGAGCAGTACTTC
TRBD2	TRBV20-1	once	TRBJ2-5	CSAMGLAGTEETQYF	TGCAGTGCTATGGGACTAGCGGGGACAGAAGAGACCCAGTACTTC
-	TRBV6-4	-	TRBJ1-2	CASTSGRVYGYTF	TGTGCCAGCACGAGCGGTCGGGTCTATGGCTACACCTTC
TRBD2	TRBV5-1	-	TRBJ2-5	CASSLELAGGRKQETQYF	TGCGCCAGCAGCTTGGAACTAGCGGGAGGGCGTAAGCAAGAGACCCAGTACTTC
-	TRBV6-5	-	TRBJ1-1	CASSSQRQQAFF	TGTGCCAGCAGTTCACAGCGCCAACAAGCTTTCTTT
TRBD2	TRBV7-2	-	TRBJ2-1	CASSPLLAGGDEQFF	TGTGCCAGCAGTCCTCTTCTAGCGGGGGGCGATGAGCAGTTCTTC
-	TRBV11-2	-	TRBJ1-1	CASRVSMNTEAFF	TGTGCCAGCAGGGTCTCGATGAACACTGAAGCTTTCTTT
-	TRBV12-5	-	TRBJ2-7	CASGLERSGVLYF	TGTGCTAGTGGTTTGGAGAGGTCGGGGGTACTGTACTTC
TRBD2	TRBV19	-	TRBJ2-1	CASSMALAGADEQFF	TGTGCCAGTAGCATGGCACTAGCGGGAGCGGATGAGCAGTTCTTC
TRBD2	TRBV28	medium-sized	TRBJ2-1	CASSPLTGRGQFF	TGTGCCAGCAGTCCCCTAACGGGGAGGGGGCAGTTCTTC
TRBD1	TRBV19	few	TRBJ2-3	CASRGTGLDTQYF	TGTGCCAGTAGGGGGACAGGGTTAGATACGCAGTATTTT
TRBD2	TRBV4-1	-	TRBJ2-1	CASSQGGAGGSSYNEQFF	TGCGCCAGCAGCCAAGGGGGAGCGGGAGGGAGCTCCTACAATGAGCAGTTCTTC
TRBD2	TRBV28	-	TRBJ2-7	CASSSAGGLAGAGPYEQYF	TGTGCCAGCAGTTCGGCAGGGGGACTAGCGGGAGCTGGCCCCTACGAGCAGTACTTC
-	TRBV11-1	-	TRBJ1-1	CASSRPGRNTEAFF	TGTGCCAGCAGCCGCCCCGGACGGAACACTGAAGCTTTCTTT
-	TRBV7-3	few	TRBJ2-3	CASSYSASTDTQYF	TGTGCCAGCAGCTACAGTGCTAGCACAGATACGCAGTATTTT
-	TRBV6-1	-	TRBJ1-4	CASRNRDFHEKLFF	TGTGCCAGCAGGAACAGGGATTTCCATGAAAAACTGTTTTTT
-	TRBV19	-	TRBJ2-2	CASQPRPNTGELFF	TGTGCCAGCCAGCCTCGACCGAACACCGGGGAGCTGTTTTTT
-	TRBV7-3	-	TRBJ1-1	CASSRGLGGTEAFF	TGTGCCAGCAGCCGAGGTCTGGGGGGTACTGAAGCTTTCTTT
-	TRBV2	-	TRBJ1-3	CASGEGGAGNTIYF	TGTGCCAGCGGGGAAGGGGGTGCTGGAAACACCATATATTTT